A selection of T cell receptor beta chains follows, all from one sample in a study of CD8 T cells in Susac syndrome. In TCRdb, the immunoSEQ multiplex PCR reads were re-called with MiXCR into one record per CDR3 protein. The sample yields around 180,000 distinct CDR3 sequences, approximately 93% seen once. Sequenced sample: CD4+ T cells from PBMCs. The source is a human donor with multiple sclerosis. Each CDR3 is given with its conserved first and last residue. The order of the fields is V gene, clone size, D gene, J gene, CDR3 protein, CDR3 DNA. D genes are given only for firm matches. The size of a clone is reported for some rows only, either as once, few or many, or as a class for expanded clones.

>TRBV2|.|TRBD1|TRBJ1-1
CAPQGGEAFF
TGTGCCCCCCAGGGGGGTGAAGCTTTCTTT
>TRBV3-1|.|TRBD2|TRBJ2-3
CASSRTGTSGSTDTQYF
TGTGCCAGCAGCCGTACCGGGACTAGCGGTAGCACAGATACGCAGTATTTT
>TRBV29-1|.|.|TRBJ1-2
CSVDLQGYGYTF
TGCAGCGTTGATTTACAGGGCTATGGCTACACCTTC
>TRBV5-4|.|TRBD1|TRBJ2-5
CASSLGQGDRETQYF
TGTGCCAGCAGCCTCGGGCAGGGGGACCGAGAGACCCAGTACTTC
>TRBV2|.|.|TRBJ2-3
CASSTSARADTQYF
TGTGCCAGCAGCACTTCAGCCAGGGCAGATACGCAGTATTTT
>TRBV12-3/TRBV12-4|.|.|TRBJ1-1
CASTLGPEAFF
TGTGCCAGCACCCTCGGCCCTGAAGCTTTCTTT
>TRBV5-1|.|.|TRBJ2-5
CASSLAKVGETQYF
TGCGCCAGCAGCTTGGCCAAGGTCGGGGAGACCCAGTACTTC
>TRBV9|.|.|TRBJ2-2
CASAPVVATGELFF
TGTGCCAGCGCCCCCGTGGTGGCCACCGGGGAGCTGTTTTTT
>TRBV2|.|.|TRBJ2-7
CASRRRTDNYEQYF
TGTGCCAGCAGACGTAGGACAGACAATTACGAGCAGTACTTC
>TRBV2|.|.|TRBJ1-2
CASSESRTSGGYTF
TGTGCCAGCAGTGAATCCCGGACTTCGGGAGGCTACACCTTC
>TRBV29-1|.|TRBD1|TRBJ2-5
CSVERSGTGGRKETQYF
TGCAGCGTTGAAAGGTCCGGAACAGGGGGCCGAAAAGAGACCCAGTACTTC
>TRBV7-2|.|TRBD1|TRBJ1-3
CASSPRRDSSGNTIYF
TGTGCCAGCAGCCCCCGCAGGGACAGCTCTGGAAACACCATATATTTT
>TRBV24-1|.|.|TRBJ1-5
CATSDRTAQPQHF
TGTGCCACCAGTGACCGGACAGCACAGCCCCAGCATTTT
>TRBV29-1|.|.|TRBJ1-5
CSVGEPNQPQHF
TGCAGCGTTGGAGAACCTAATCAGCCCCAGCATTTT
>TRBV12-3/TRBV12-4|.|.|TRBJ1-2
CASSTGHYGYTF
TGTGCCAGCAGTACCGGTCACTATGGCTACACCTTC
>TRBV29-1|.|.|TRBJ2-5
CSVGATQETQYF
TGCAGCGTTGGGGCCACCCAAGAGACCCAGTACTTC
>TRBV28|.|TRBD2|TRBJ2-7
CASKGSGTSYEQYF
TGTGCCAGCAAAGGGAGCGGGACCTCCTACGAGCAGTACTTC
>TRBV4-1|.|.|TRBJ2-4
CASSQASPLAKNIQYF
TGCGCCAGCAGCCAAGCTTCTCCTCTAGCCAAAAACATTCAGTACTTC
>TRBV18|.|.|TRBJ2-5
CASSPRGETQYF
TGTGCCAGCTCACCTCGAGGGGAGACCCAGTACTTC
>TRBV29-1|.|TRBD1|TRBJ2-1
CSVERATGWFHEQFF
TGCAGCGTTGAGAGAGCGACAGGGTGGTTTCATGAGCAGTTCTTC
>TRBV29-1|.|TRBD2|TRBJ2-5
CSVTRRHVLAGGFQETQYF
TGCAGCGTCACCCGCCGACACGTGCTAGCGGGGGGCTTCCAAGAGACCCAGTACTTC
>TRBV30|.|TRBD2|TRBJ2-3
CAWNSGNQGLAGDPTDTQYF
TGTGCCTGGAATAGCGGGAACCAGGGACTAGCGGGAGACCCCACAGATACGCAGTATTTT
>TRBV7-3|once|TRBD2|TRBJ2-3
CASSPHGLAGGPDTQYF
TGTGCCAGCAGCCCCCATGGACTAGCGGGAGGGCCAGATACGCAGTATTTT
>TRBV6-1|.|.|TRBJ2-5
CASSLSRGGLETQYF
TGTGCCAGCAGCCTCTCCAGGGGTGGTTTGGAGACCCAGTACTTC
>TRBV7-3|.|TRBD2|TRBJ2-7
CASSLPSGRDKYF
TGTGCCAGCAGCTTACCTAGCGGGAGGGACAAGTACTTC
>TRBV30|.|.|TRBJ1-1
CAWSRTRTEAFF
TGTGCCTGGAGCCGGACCCGCACTGAAGCTTTCTTT
>TRBV24-1|.|TRBD1|TRBJ2-1
CATSEFGQGASNEQFF
TGTGCCACCAGTGAATTCGGACAGGGGGCAAGTAATGAGCAGTTCTTC
>TRBV9|.|TRBD2|TRBJ2-1
CASSVASSGALGNEQFF
TGTGCCAGCAGCGTAGCGTCTAGCGGGGCGCTGGGGAATGAGCAGTTCTTC
>TRBV11-2|.|.|TRBJ2-5
CASSLKNWGETQYF
TGTGCCAGCAGCTTAAAAAACTGGGGCGAGACCCAGTACTTC
>TRBV7-6|.|TRBD2|TRBJ2-2
CASSLGGAGVTGELFF
TGTGCCAGCAGCTTGGGCGGCGCGGGGGTTACCGGGGAGCTGTTTTTT
>TRBV11-2|.|.|TRBJ1-2
CASRQPGDHGYTF
TGTGCCAGCAGACAACCAGGGGACCATGGCTACACCTTC
>TRBV30|.|TRBD2|TRBJ2-6
CASPGRARFSGANVLTF
TGTGCCTCCCCGGGGAGGGCTCGTTTCTCTGGGGCCAACGTCCTGACTTTC
>TRBV19|.|.|TRBJ2-3
CASRRNFGNIDTQYF
TGTGCCAGTAGGAGAAACTTCGGGAATATAGATACGCAGTATTTT
>TRBV3-1|.|.|TRBJ1-2
CASSQRASYGYTF
TGTGCCAGCAGCCAAAGGGCCTCCTATGGCTACACCTTC
>TRBV7-2|.|.|TRBJ2-5
CASSLVAGVETQYF
TGTGCCAGCAGCTTAGTTGCTGGGGTTGAGACCCAGTACTTC
>TRBV10-3|.|TRBD2|TRBJ2-5
CAIGRARETQYF
TGTGCCATCGGGAGGGCCCGGGAGACCCAGTACTTC
>TRBV5-1|.|.|TRBJ2-3
CASSLGLGSADTQYF
TGCGCCAGCAGCTTGGGACTGGGGAGCGCAGATACGCAGTATTTT
>TRBV18|.|.|TRBJ1-2
CASSPSLLNGYTF
TGTGCCAGCTCACCCTCCTTACTGAATGGCTACACCTTC
>TRBV2|once|.|TRBJ1-5
CASSELPQPQHF
TGTGCCAGCAGTGAGTTACCTCAGCCCCAGCATTTT
>TRBV12-3/TRBV12-4|.|.|TRBJ2-7
CASSPSDGAVHYEQYF
TGTGCCAGCAGTCCATCTGATGGAGCAGTCCACTACGAGCAGTACTTC
>TRBV13|.|.|TRBJ2-1
CASSLASKGRNEQFF
TGTGCCAGCAGCTTAGCTTCGAAGGGACGGAATGAGCAGTTCTTC
>TRBV29-1|once|.|TRBJ2-1
CSVATSGNNEQFF
TGCAGCGTTGCCACATCGGGAAACAATGAGCAGTTCTTC
>TRBV14|once|.|TRBJ2-5
CASSQVSETQYF
TGTGCCAGCAGCCAAGTGTCAGAGACCCAGTACTTC
>TRBV6-5|.|.|TRBJ2-7
CASSPGASGIYEQYF
TGTGCCAGCAGCCCCGGGGCTTCGGGCATCTACGAGCAGTACTTC
>TRBV12-3/TRBV12-4|.|.|TRBJ2-7
CASSLRGNYEQYF
TGTGCCAGCAGTTTAAGGGGTAACTACGAGCAGTACTTC
>TRBV9|.|.|TRBJ2-5
CARRCRRQETQYF
TGTGCCAGAAGGTGTCGGAGGCAAGAGACCCAGTACTTC